Here is one TCR beta chain with its context. Antigen: not known. The germline V gene encodes CDR1 MNHNS and CDR2 SASEGT. V lost 3 bases and J lost 6; bases outside the gene matches: 7. The CDR3 contains 16 residues. This sample is drawn from a study of vaccination and CD4 T cells after COVID-19. Study-wide context: Overlapping spike peptides served as the stimulus for the cells. These peptides came from SARS-CoV-2 and from the common cold coronaviruses HCoV-NL63, HCoV-OC43 and HCoV-229E.

Sequencing of DNA taken from cultured CD4+ T cells relied on the Oncomine TCR Beta short-read assay. TCRdb reprocessed the PCR reads with MiXCR, giving one entry per CDR3 protein. In the table there are roughly 20,000 distinct CDR3 sequences, 65% to 80% of which are singletons. As for treatment: roughly ten-day PBMC culture with coronavirus spike peptide pools or control peptides (ViraFEST assay). ViraFEST used peptide pools to expand antigen-specific T cells, then sequenced TCRs. The source material was CD4+ T cells from blood, cultured in vitro, sampled after SARS-CoV-2 vaccination. This chain uses TRBV6-1 with TRBJ1-4; 10 nucleotides match TRBD1. This receptor was identified in a human donor who received a COVID-19 vaccine. This CDR3 is CASSEGQGFQDEKLFF. In DNA form, the CDR3 reads TGTGCCAGCAGTGAGGGACAGGGGTTTCAAGATGAAAAACTGTTTTTT.